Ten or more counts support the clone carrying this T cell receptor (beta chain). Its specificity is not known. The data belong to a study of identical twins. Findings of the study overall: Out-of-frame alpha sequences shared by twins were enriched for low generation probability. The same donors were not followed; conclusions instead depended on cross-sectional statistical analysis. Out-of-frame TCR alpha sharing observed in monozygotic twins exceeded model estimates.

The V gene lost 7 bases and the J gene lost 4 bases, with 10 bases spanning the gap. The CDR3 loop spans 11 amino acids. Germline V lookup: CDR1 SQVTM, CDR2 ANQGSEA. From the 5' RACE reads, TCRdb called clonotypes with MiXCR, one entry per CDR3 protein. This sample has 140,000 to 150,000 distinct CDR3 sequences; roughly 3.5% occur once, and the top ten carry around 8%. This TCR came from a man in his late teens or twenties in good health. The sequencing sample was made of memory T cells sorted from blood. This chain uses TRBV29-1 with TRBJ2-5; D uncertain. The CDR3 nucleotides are TGCAGCGGCTTCGAGTCAGAGACCCAGTACTTC. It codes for CSGFESETQYF.